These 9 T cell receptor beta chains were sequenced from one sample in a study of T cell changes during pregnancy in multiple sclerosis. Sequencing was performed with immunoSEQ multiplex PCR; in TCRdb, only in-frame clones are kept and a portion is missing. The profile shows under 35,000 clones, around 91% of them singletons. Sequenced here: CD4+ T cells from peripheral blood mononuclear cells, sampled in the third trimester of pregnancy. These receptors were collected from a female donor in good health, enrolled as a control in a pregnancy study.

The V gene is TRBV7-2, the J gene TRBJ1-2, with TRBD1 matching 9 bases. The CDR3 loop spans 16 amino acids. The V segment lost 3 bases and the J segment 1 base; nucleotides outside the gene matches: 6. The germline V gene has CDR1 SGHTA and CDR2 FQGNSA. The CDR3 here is CASSFSGTGNNYGYTF. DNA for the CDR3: TGTGCCAGCAGCTTCAGCGGGACAGGGAATAACTATGGCTACACCTTC.

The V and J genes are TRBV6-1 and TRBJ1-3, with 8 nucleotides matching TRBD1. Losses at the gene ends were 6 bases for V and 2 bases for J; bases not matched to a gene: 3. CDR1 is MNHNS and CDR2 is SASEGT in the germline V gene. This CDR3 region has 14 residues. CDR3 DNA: TGTGCCAGCAGCTGGGGACAGGCTGGAAACACCATATATTTT. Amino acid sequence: CASSWGQAGNTIYF.

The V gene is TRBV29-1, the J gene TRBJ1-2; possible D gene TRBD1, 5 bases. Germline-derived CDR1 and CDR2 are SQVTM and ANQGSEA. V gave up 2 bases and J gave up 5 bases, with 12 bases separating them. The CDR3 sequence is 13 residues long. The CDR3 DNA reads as TGCAGCGTTGAACGGTCAGGGTCGTATGGCTACACCTTC. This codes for CSVERSGSYGYTF.

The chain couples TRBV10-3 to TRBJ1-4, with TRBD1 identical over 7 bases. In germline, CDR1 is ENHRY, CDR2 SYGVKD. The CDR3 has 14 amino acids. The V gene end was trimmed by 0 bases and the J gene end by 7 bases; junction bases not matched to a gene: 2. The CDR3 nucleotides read TGTGCCATCAGTGAGTCGAGGGGGCCTGAAAAACTGTTTTTT. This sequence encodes CAISESRGPEKLFF.

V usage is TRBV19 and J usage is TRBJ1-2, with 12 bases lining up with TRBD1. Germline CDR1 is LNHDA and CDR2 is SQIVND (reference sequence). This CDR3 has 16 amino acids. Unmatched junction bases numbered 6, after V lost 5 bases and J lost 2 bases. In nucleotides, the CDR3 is TGTGCCAGTAGTGCCGGGACAGGGGGCCGAAACTATGGCTACACCTTC. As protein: CASSAGTGGRNYGYTF.

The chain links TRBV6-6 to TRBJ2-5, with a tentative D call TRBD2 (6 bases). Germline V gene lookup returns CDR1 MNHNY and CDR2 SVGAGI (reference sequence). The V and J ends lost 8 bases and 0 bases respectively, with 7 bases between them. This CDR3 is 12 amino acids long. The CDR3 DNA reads TGTGCCAGCGGGAGGTACCAAGAGACCCAGTACTTC. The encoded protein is CASGRYQETQYF.

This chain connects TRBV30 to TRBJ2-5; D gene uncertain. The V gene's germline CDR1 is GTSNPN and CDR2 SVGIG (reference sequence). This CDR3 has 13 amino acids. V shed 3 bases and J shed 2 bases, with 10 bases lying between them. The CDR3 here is CAWSPAGQETQYF. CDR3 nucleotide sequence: TGTGCCTGGAGCCCCGCCGGGCAAGAGACCCAGTACTTC.

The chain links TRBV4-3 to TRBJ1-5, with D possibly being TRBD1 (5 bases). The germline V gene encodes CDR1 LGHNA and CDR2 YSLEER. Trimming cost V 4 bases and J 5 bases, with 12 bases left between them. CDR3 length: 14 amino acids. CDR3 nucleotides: TGCGCCAGCAGCCTTGGCGCGGGGGATCAGCCCCAGCATTTT. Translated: CASSLGAGDQPQHF.

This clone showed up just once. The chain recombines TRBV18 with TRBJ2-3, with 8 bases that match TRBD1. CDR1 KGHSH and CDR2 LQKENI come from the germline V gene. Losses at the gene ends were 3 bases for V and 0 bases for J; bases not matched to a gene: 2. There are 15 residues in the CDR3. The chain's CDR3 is CASSPGQGSTDTQYF. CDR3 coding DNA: TGTGCCAGCTCACCCGGACAGGGTAGCACAGATACGCAGTATTTT.